This is a list of T cell receptor beta chains from one sample in a study of tumor T cells in aggressive B-cell lymphoma. Assay: immunoSEQ multiplex PCR; the TCRdb copy retains only in-frame clones and omits some. The table lists about 1,800 clones, 94% of them singletons. Sequenced: tumor tissue. The origin of the receptors is an adult with diffuse large B cell lymphoma. Both conserved end residues are part of each CDR3. D genes are given only for firm matches. Where a row states a size, it is once, few, many or the class of an expanded clone; other rows omit it.

CDR3,DNA,size,D,J,length,V
CASSVAVNTEAFF,TGTGCCAGCAGCGTAGCAGTGAACACTGAAGCTTTCTTT,NA,NA,TRBJ1-1,13,TRBV9
CASSYGTGGLNEKLFF,TGTGCCAGCAGTTACGGGACAGGGGGCCTTAATGAAAAACTGTTTTTT,NA,TRBD1,TRBJ1-4,16,TRBV6-5
CASSLSTLQGNTQYF,TGTGCCAGCAGCTTATCAACGCTGCAGGGGAATACGCAGTATTTT,NA,NA,TRBJ2-3,15,TRBV7-8
CASSGFSGRAEETQYF,TGTGCCAGCAGCGGCTTTAGCGGGAGGGCCGAGGAGACCCAGTACTTC,NA,TRBD2,TRBJ2-5,16,TRBV9
CASSLSSSYNEQFF,TGTGCCAGCAGCTTGTCGAGCTCCTACAATGAGCAGTTCTTC,NA,NA,TRBJ2-1,14,TRBV7-9
CASSTGTSGGRKTQYF,TGTGCCAGCAGTACCGGGACTAGCGGGGGCCGGAAGACCCAGTACTTC,NA,TRBD2,TRBJ2-5,16,TRBV27
CASSYRQGAQYF,TGTGCCAGCAGCTACAGACAGGGTGCGCAGTATTTT,once,TRBD1,TRBJ2-3,12,TRBV2
CASSPGTSGGAWDEQFF,TGTGCCAGCAGCCCGGGGACTAGCGGGGGGGCATGGGATGAGCAGTTCTTC,once,TRBD2,TRBJ2-1,17,TRBV5-8
CASKASGGLDTQYF,TGTGCCAGCAAGGCTAGCGGGGGGTTGGATACGCAGTATTTT,NA,TRBD2,TRBJ2-3,14,TRBV5-4
CASSFDSVYGYTF,TGTGCCAGCAGCTTTGACTCGGTCTATGGCTACACCTTC,NA,NA,TRBJ1-2,13,TRBV5-5
CATSREGTGNVLTF,TGTGCCACCAGCAGAGAGGGGACAGGAAACGTCCTGACTTTC,NA,TRBD1,TRBJ2-6,14,TRBV15
CASSLSTGDEQYF,TGTGCCAGCAGCTTAAGCACAGGGGACGAGCAGTACTTC,NA,TRBD1,TRBJ2-7,13,TRBV7-9
CASRVQGASYNEQFF,TGTGCCAGCAGGGTACAGGGGGCCTCCTACAATGAGCAGTTCTTC,NA,TRBD1,TRBJ2-1,15,TRBV2
CAKGTVNAENTIYF,TGTGCCAAGGGGACAGTCAACGCGGAAAACACCATATATTTT,NA,TRBD1,TRBJ1-3,14,TRBV5-6
CASSTTEIYEQYF,TGTGCCAGCAGTACGACAGAGATCTACGAGCAGTACTTC,NA,NA,TRBJ2-7,13,TRBV18
CASSVRAADTQYF,TGTGCCAGCAGTGTCAGGGCGGCCGATACGCAGTATTTT,NA,NA,TRBJ2-3,13,TRBV2
CASSQEDRPSTDTQYF,TGCGCCAGCAGCCAAGAGGACAGACCTAGCACAGATACGCAGTATTTT,NA,NA,TRBJ2-3,16,TRBV4-1
CASSFYTGLADTQYF,TGCGCCAGCAGCTTCTATACAGGGTTGGCAGATACGCAGTATTTT,NA,NA,TRBJ2-3,15,TRBV5-1
CASSDFGAGTYTGELFF,TGTGCCAGCAGTGATTTTGGGGCCGGGACTTACACCGGGGAGCTGTTTTTT,NA,NA,TRBJ2-2,17,TRBV25-1
CASSQDAPPSFNEQFF,TGTGCCAGCAGCCAAGATGCCCCCCCTAGCTTCAATGAGCAGTTCTTC,few,NA,TRBJ2-1,16,TRBV4-2
CASSPGQNYEQYF,TGTGCCAGCAGCCCCGGACAGAACTACGAGCAGTACTTC,NA,NA,TRBJ2-7,13,TRBV16
CASSTPTVSNVQGEQFF,TGTGCCAGTAGTACTCCTACAGTATCTAACGTACAAGGAGAGCAGTTCTTC,once,NA,TRBJ2-1,17,TRBV19
CASGFYEQYF,TGTGCCAGCGGCTTCTACGAGCAGTACTTC,NA,NA,TRBJ2-7,10,TRBV2
CASGLGQGYYGYTF,TGTGCTAGTGGTTTAGGGCAGGGGTACTATGGCTACACCTTC,NA,NA,TRBJ1-2,14,TRBV12-5
CASSSRDRGQSSYNSPLHF,TGTGCCAGCAGCTCCCGGGACAGAGGGCAAAGCTCCTATAATTCACCCCTCCACTTT,NA,TRBD1,TRBJ1-6,19,TRBV7-9
CASSLRAGAGEQYF,TGTGCCAGTAGTTTACGAGCGGGAGCAGGCGAGCAGTACTTC,once,TRBD2,TRBJ2-7,14,TRBV19
CASSLTLGSGPGGEQYF,TGTGCCAGCAGCCTAACCCTAGGCAGCGGGCCCGGAGGCGAGCAGTACTTC,NA,NA,TRBJ2-7,17,TRBV4-2
CASRPPVSGNTIYF,TGTGCCAGCAGGCCACCGGTCTCTGGAAACACCATATATTTT,NA,NA,TRBJ1-3,14,TRBV6-5
CAWSHLAGATYTQYF,TGTGCCTGGAGTCATCTAGCGGGGGCTACCTATACGCAGTATTTT,NA,TRBD2,TRBJ2-3,15,TRBV30
CASSLSSGGNEQYF,TGTGCCAGCAGTTTGTCGTCGGGAGGGAACGAGCAGTACTTC,NA,TRBD2,TRBJ2-7,14,TRBV27
CASSFGGYEQYF,TGCGCCAGCAGCTTTGGCGGGTACGAGCAGTACTTC,NA,NA,TRBJ2-7,12,TRBV5-1
CASRSGTGELFF,TGTGCCAGCAGAAGCGGCACCGGGGAGCTGTTTTTT,NA,NA,TRBJ2-2,12,TRBV7-9
CASSLGGTDSTGANVLTF,TGCGCCAGCAGCTTGGGAGGGACAGACAGCACTGGGGCCAACGTCCTGACTTTC,NA,TRBD1,TRBJ2-6,18,TRBV5-1
CASSLRAGGPTNTGELFF,TGTGCCAGCAGCTTAAGGGCGGGGGGCCCTACGAACACCGGGGAGCTGTTTTTT,once,TRBD2,TRBJ2-2,18,TRBV7-3
CASSDRGPTEAFF,TGTGCCAGCAGCGACAGGGGGCCCACTGAAGCTTTCTTT,NA,TRBD1,TRBJ1-1,13,TRBV4-2
CATSRTGTSAKNIQYF,TGTGCCACCAGCAGAACGGGAACTTCAGCCAAAAACATTCAGTACTTC,once,NA,TRBJ2-4,16,TRBV15
CASSLAQTSSTDTQYF,TGTGCCAGCAGCTTAGCACAGACGTCTAGCACAGATACGCAGTATTTT,NA,NA,TRBJ2-3,16,TRBV7-9
CAISEHRGSDTQYF,TGTGCCATCAGTGAGCACAGGGGGTCAGATACGCAGTATTTT,NA,TRBD1,TRBJ2-3,14,TRBV10-3
CASSMAGGGLRQKLFF,TGTGCCAGTAGTATGGCGGGGGGGGGCCTCAGACAAAAACTGTTTTTT,NA,NA,TRBJ1-4,16,TRBV19
CASSLTGGTEEKLFF,TGTGCCAGCAGCTTAACAGGGGGTACAGAGGAAAAACTGTTTTTT,NA,NA,TRBJ1-4,15,TRBV7-3
CASSFSGTGGSEQYF,TGTGCCAGCAGCTTTTCCGGGACAGGAGGATCCGAGCAGTACTTC,NA,TRBD1,TRBJ2-7,15,TRBV11-2
CASSTRRGYEQYF,TGTGCCAGCTCGACACGGAGGGGCTACGAGCAGTACTTC,NA,NA,TRBJ2-7,13,TRBV18
CASSFSANLGNTEAFF,TGCGCCAGCAGCTTTAGTGCTAACCTTGGGAACACTGAAGCTTTCTTT,NA,NA,TRBJ1-1,16,TRBV5-1
CASSPPSGRSMGEQFF,TGTGCCAGCTCACCCCCAAGCGGGAGATCTATGGGTGAGCAGTTCTTC,NA,TRBD2,TRBJ2-1,16,TRBV18
CASIGTSGANVLTF,TGTGCCAGCATCGGGACTTCTGGGGCCAACGTCCTGACTTTC,few,NA,TRBJ2-6,14,TRBV7-9
CASSLEENTEAFF,TGTGCCAGCAGTTTGGAGGAGAACACTGAAGCTTTCTTT,NA,NA,TRBJ1-1,13,TRBV27
CATSPKGVGAFF,TGTGCCACCAGCCCGAAGGGGGTGGGGGCTTTCTTT,NA,NA,TRBJ1-1,12,TRBV15
CASSPQGAKNIQYF,TGTGCCAGCAGCCCCCAGGGGGCCAAAAACATTCAGTACTTC,NA,NA,TRBJ2-4,14,TRBV11-2
CAWKPQQGRKHTGELFF,TGTGCCTGGAAACCACAACAGGGTCGGAAGCACACCGGGGAGCTGTTTTTT,few,NA,TRBJ2-2,17,TRBV30
CASSQVGQGLNTEAFF,TGCGCCAGCAGCCAAGTGGGACAGGGTTTGAACACTGAAGCTTTCTTT,NA,TRBD1,TRBJ1-1,16,TRBV4-1
CASSQDPGKGSYNEQFF,TGTGCCAGCAGCCAAGATCCAGGGAAGGGATCCTACAATGAGCAGTTCTTC,NA,NA,TRBJ2-1,17,TRBV4-2
CASSPGQRNTIYF,TGTGCCAGTTCACCGGGACAGCGAAACACCATATATTTT,NA,TRBD1,TRBJ1-3,13,TRBV6-5